The source of this T cell receptor beta chain is a study of blood T cell repertoires in COVID-19. Study context: Specimens from acute and convalescent COVID-19 originated in the United States, Italy and Spain.

Participants spanned ages about 18 to 100 years and resided in around 25 US areas. The repertoire was sequenced with immunoSEQ multiplex PCR; TCRdb's copy has only in-frame clones and lacks some. The sample lists roughly 260,000 clones; 87% were seen once. Specimen: PBMCs or T cells enriched from blood (not recorded which). The receptor's source is a woman aged 25 to 39 with acute COVID-19.

CDR3 sequence reads: CASSGDYEQYF. The CDR3 DNA is TGTGCCAGCAGTGGCGATTACGAGCAGTACTTC. The genes are TRBV2 and TRBJ2-7; D is unresolved. The CDR3 length is 11 residues. Germline CDR1 reads SNHLY; CDR2 reads FYNNEI. V lost 4 bases to trimming and J lost 4 bases, with 5 bases between them. The full variable domain, with the rest looked up from reference TRBV2 and TRBJ2-7, is EPEVTQTPSHQVTQMGQEVILRCVPISNHLYFYWYRQILGQKVEFLVSFYNNEISEKSEIFDDQFSVERPDGSNFTLKIRSTKLEDSAMYFCASSGDYEQYFGPGTRLTVT.